These 20 T cell receptor beta chains originate from one sample sequenced in a study of blood T cell repertoires in COVID-19. Sequencing was performed with immunoSEQ multiplex PCR; in TCRdb, only in-frame clones are kept and a portion is missing. Counted here are about 380,000 clones, about 85% occurring once; the ten biggest clones make up about 3.6%. The sample was peripheral blood. Receptor source: a woman aged 18-30 years with acute or convalescent COVID-19.

The J gene is TRBJ2-5, the V gene TRBV5-1; D is undetermined. This CDR3 has 14 residues. Trimming left V 0 bases short and J 1 base short, with 7 bases between. Germline V CDR1 and CDR2: SGHRS, YFSETQ. CDR3 residues: CASSLDSTQETQYF. The CDR3 nucleotides are TGCGCCAGCAGCTTGGATAGTACCCAAGAGACCCAGTACTTC. The entire variable domain, with the rest obtained from reference TRBV5-1 and TRBJ2-5, is as follows: KAGVTQTPRYLIKTRGQQVTLSCSPISGHRSVSWYQQTPGQGLQFLFEYFSETQRNKGNFPGRFSGRQFSNSRSEMNVSTLELGDSALYLCASSLDSTQETQYFGPGTRLLVL.

This chain uses TRBV5-6 with TRBJ2-7, with TRBD1 matching over 7 bases. V lost 1 base, J lost 4 bases, and 14 bases stayed unmatched. Germline V CDR1 and CDR2: SGHDT, YYEEEE. CDR3 size: 17 residues. The CDR3 spells CASSLKSGGQVLYEQYF. CDR3 DNA: TGTGCCAGCAGCTTGAAATCTGGAGGACAGGTGTTATACGAGCAGTACTTC.

This clone has a single count. The rearrangement links TRBV2 to TRBJ1-2; TRBD1 might be the D (6 bases). Trimming removed 4 bases at V and 7 bases at J, with 16 bases between. CDR3 length: 14 amino acids. The germline V gene encodes CDR1 SNHLY and CDR2 FYNNEI. The CDR3 loop is CASSAEQGNRGYTF. The DNA for the CDR3 is TGTGCCAGCAGTGCGGAACAGGGTAACCGTGGCTACACCTTC.

The chain uses TRBV6-1 and TRBJ1-3; D might be TRBD1 (5 bases). The germline V gene has CDR1 MNHNS and CDR2 SASEGT. The CDR3 length is 18 residues. Trimming took off 2 bases at V and 0 bases at J, with 17 bases between the two ends. The CDR3 loop is CASSERHLAGHSGNTIYF. The CDR3 DNA is TGTGCCAGCAGTGAAAGGCATCTCGCAGGACACTCTGGAAACACCATATATTTT.

The rearrangement uses TRBV6-1 and TRBJ2-5; D is unresolved. Trimming pared 2 bases from V and 5 bases from J, leaving 15 bases between. This CDR3 contains 15 residues. CDR1 and CDR2 from the germline V gene are MNHNS and SASEGT. CDR3 bases: TGTGCCAGCAGTGAATCAGTGTCAAACGGGGAGACCCAGTACTTC. This sequence encodes CASSESVSNGETQYF.

This clone was observed a handful of times. The chain uses TRBV7-3 and TRBJ1-6; no reliable D call. CDR1 SGHTA and CDR2 FQGTGA come from the germline V gene. CDR3 length equals 12 residues. V lost 8 bases to trimming and J lost 7 bases, with 9 bases between them. CDR3 residues: CASGPGNSPLHF. CDR3 coding DNA: TGTGCCAGCGGGCCGGGAAATTCACCCCTCCACTTT.

The chain has TRBV7-3 and TRBJ1-2; TRBD1 agrees at 7 bases. V lost 5 bases to trimming and J lost 9 bases; unmatched junction nucleotides: 9. Germline loops: CDR1 SGHTA, CDR2 FQGTGA. CDR3 length: 13 amino acids. This CDR3 is CASSTAGQSSYTF. The CDR3 DNA is TGTGCCAGCAGCACGGCGGGACAGTCAAGCTACACCTTC.

The rearrangement joins TRBV29-1 to TRBJ1-5; D unresolved. Per germline, CDR1 SQVTM and CDR2 ANQGSEA. Trimming cost V 4 bases and J 2 bases, with 12 bases left between them. The CDR3 runs 14 residues. CDR3 coding DNA: TGCAGCGTTGTTATTGACACTGGCAATCAGCCCCAGCATTTT. Protein: CSVVIDTGNQPQHF.

Concerning this clone itself: The sample holds other DNA sequences that translate to the same CDR3. The chain carries TRBV5-6 and TRBJ2-7; D uncertain. Germline CDR1 and CDR2: SGHDT and YYEEEE. The CDR3 has 12 residues. Trimming removed 4 bases from V and 4 bases from J, with 9 bases in between. Here the CDR3 reads CASSLQVYEQYF. In nucleotides, the CDR3 is TGTGCCAGCAGCCTCCAGGTTTACGAGCAGTACTTC.

The chain carries TRBV5-5 and TRBJ2-1; D is ambiguous. Per germline, CDR1 SGHKS and CDR2 YYEKEE (reference sequence). This CDR3 contains 11 residues. The V end lost 5 bases, the J end lost 7 bases, and 7 bases lay between the germline ends. CDR3 sequence (DNA): TGTGCCAGCAGTCTCAGTAATGAGCAGTTCTTC. Its translation is CASSLSNEQFF.

The J gene is TRBJ1-1, the V gene TRBV5-4; 9 bases are a match to TRBD1. This CDR3 has 15 residues. CDR1 and CDR2 (germline): SGHNT, YYREEE (reference sequence). With V trimmed by 4 bases and J by 4 bases, 8 bases remained unmatched. The CDR3 is CASSAMDRGGTEAFF. In DNA, the CDR3 is TGTGCCAGCAGCGCGATGGACAGGGGAGGCACTGAAGCTTTCTTT.

The chain couples TRBV19 to TRBJ1-1; D is undetermined. Trimming took off 4 bases at V and 3 bases at J, with 18 bases between the two ends. The CDR3 length is 16 residues. CDR1 is LNHDA and CDR2 is SQIVND in the germline V gene (reference sequence). CDR3 residues: CASSTFGSGVYTEAFF. CDR3 nucleotides: TGTGCCAGTAGTACCTTCGGCAGCGGTGTGTACACTGAAGCTTTCTTT.

The V gene is TRBV19, the J gene TRBJ2-2; TRBD1 agrees at 7 bases. Germline V lookup: CDR1 LNHDA, CDR2 SQIVND (reference sequence). The CDR3 totals 15 residues. The V gene end was trimmed by 5 bases and the J gene end by 7 bases; junction bases not matched to a gene: 10. CDR3 bases: TGTGCCAGTAGTCAAACGGACAGGCTTATCGGGGAGCTGTTTTTT. Amino acid sequence: CASSQTDRLIGELFF. Complete variable domain (other parts from reference TRBV19 and TRBJ2-2): DGGITQSPKYLFRKEGQNVTLSCEQNLNHDAMYWYRQDPGQGLRLIYYSQIVNDFQKGDIAEGYSVSREKKESFPLTVTSAQKNPTAFYLCASSQTDRLIGELFFGEGSRLTVL.

There are a few counts of this clone. The rearrangement joins TRBV19 to TRBJ1-2; tentative D call: TRBD1 (6 bases). The CDR3 length is 12 residues. The V end lost 9 bases, the J end lost 6 bases, and 14 bases lay between the germline ends. The germline V gene encodes CDR1 LNHDA and CDR2 SQIVND (reference sequence). As DNA, the CDR3 is TGTGCCAGCCAACAGGGAGTGAATGGCTACACCTTC. This sequence encodes CASQQGVNGYTF.

The chain recombines TRBV25-1 with TRBJ1-1; D gene uncertain. Germline CDR1 and CDR2: MGHDK and SYGVNS. V lost 5 bases to trimming and J lost 1 base, with 8 bases between them. The CDR3 length is 13 residues. CDR3 bases: TGTGCCAGCAGTTCCAGGTCGAACACTGAAGCTTTCTTT. Residues: CASSSRSNTEAFF.

This clone was counted once. The gene calls are TRBV10-3 and TRBJ2-1; 13 bases align to TRBD2. In germline, CDR1 is ENHRY, CDR2 SYGVKD. The CDR3 is 16 residues long. The trim removed 2 bases at V and 7 bases at J, leaving 5 bases unmatched. The CDR3 region is CAISEGTSGIRNEQFF. In DNA form, the CDR3 reads TGTGCCATCAGTGAGGGGACTAGCGGGATAAGGAATGAGCAGTTCTTC.

A few counts support this clone. The V call is TRBV19, the J call TRBJ2-3; 8 bases fit TRBD2. V shed 9 bases, J shed 8 bases, and the junction held 13 bases outside the gene matches. Germline CDR1 reads LNHDA; CDR2 reads SQIVND (reference sequence). CDR3 length equals 14 residues. The DNA of the CDR3 is TGTGCCAGCCAACCGGGACTAGAGGGGGGTACGCAGTATTTT. This codes for CASQPGLEGGTQYF.

The rearrangement links TRBV5-8 to TRBJ1-3; D is uncertain. There are 14 residues in the CDR3. Germline CDR1 and CDR2: SGHTS and YDEGEE. Trimming left V 4 bases short and J 0 bases short, with 8 bases between. CDR3 loop: CASSMLYSGNTIYF. The CDR3 nucleotides are TGTGCCAGCAGCATGCTCTACTCTGGAAACACCATATATTTT.

About this clone: The sample holds other DNA sequences that translate to the same CDR3. This chain uses TRBV6-5 with TRBJ2-7; 8 positions match TRBD2. Germline values: CDR1 MNHEY, CDR2 SVGAGI. The CDR3 is 13 residues long. J lost 2 bases, V lost 9 bases, and 6 bases had no gene match. The CDR3 loop is CASSSGQTYEQYF. The CDR3 DNA reads TGTGCCAGTTCTAGCGGGCAGACCTACGAGCAGTACTTC.

The rearrangement links TRBV5-8 to TRBJ2-5, with 8 bases lining up with TRBD1. J lost 1 base, V lost 3 bases, and 5 bases had no gene match. Looked up from germline, CDR1 is SGHTS and CDR2 is YDEGEE. The CDR3 is 15 residues long. The CDR3 reads CASSSGGASQETQYF. DNA of the CDR3: TGTGCCAGCAGCTCAGGGGGCGCATCCCAAGAGACCCAGTACTTC.